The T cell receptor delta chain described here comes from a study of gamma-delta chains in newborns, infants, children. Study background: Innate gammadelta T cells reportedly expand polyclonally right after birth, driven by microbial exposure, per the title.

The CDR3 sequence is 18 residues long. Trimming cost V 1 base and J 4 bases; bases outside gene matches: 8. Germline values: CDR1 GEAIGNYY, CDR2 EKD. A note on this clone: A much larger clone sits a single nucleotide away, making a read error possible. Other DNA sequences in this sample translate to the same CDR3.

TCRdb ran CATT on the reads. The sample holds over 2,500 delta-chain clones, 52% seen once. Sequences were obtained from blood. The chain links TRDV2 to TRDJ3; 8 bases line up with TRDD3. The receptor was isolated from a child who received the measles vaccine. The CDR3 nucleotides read TGTGCCTGTGACACTGGGGGATTCAGCTCTTGGGACACCCGACAGATGTTTTTC. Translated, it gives CACDTGGFSSWDTRQMFF.